These 6 T cell receptor beta chains share one sample of origin, sequenced in a study of cytomegalovirus exposure and HLA in healthy donors. The assay was immunoSEQ multiplex PCR, and TCRdb's table has in-frame clones only and misses some. The data contain 100,000 to 150,000 clones, 89% of them singletons. The source material was PBMCs. The origin of the receptors is a woman aged 18-30 years in good health and CMV-seronegative.

This clone was recorded once. The rearrangement links TRBV30 to TRBJ2-1; TRBD1 agrees at 11 bases. The CDR3 runs 13 residues. With 5 bases clipped from V and 11 bases from J, the junction kept 8 bases outside the gene matches. The germline gives CDR1 GTSNPN, CDR2 SVGIG (reference sequence). The CDR3 loop reads CAWGTGGEAKQFF. CDR3 bases: TGTGCCTGGGGGACAGGGGGAGAAGCGAAGCAGTTCTTC. The full variable domain, its missing parts supplied by reference TRBV30 and TRBJ2-1, is SQTIHQWPATLVQPVGSPLSLECTVEGTSNPNLYWYRQAAGRGLQLLFYSVGIGQISSEVPQNLSASRPQDRQFILSSKKLLLSDSGFYLCAWGTGGEAKQFFGPGTRLTVL.

CDR3 sequence (DNA): TGTGCCTGGAGCCCAAAGGGGTCCACCAGGGGCCCCTTCCTGGGGGCCAACGTCCTGACTTTC. This codes for CAWSPKGSTRGPFLGANVLTF. The rearrangement joins TRBV30 to TRBJ2-6, with a possible D match to TRBD1 (6 bases). The V end was cut by 3 bases, the J end by 4 bases, with 31 bases between. CDR3 length: 21 residues. Germline V gives CDR1 GTSNPN, CDR2 SVGIG (reference sequence).

This clone was recorded a few times. This rearrangement joins TRBV28 to TRBJ2-7; 9 bases fit TRBD2. After removal of 3 bases from V and 2 bases from J, the junction contained 5 bases not matched to a gene. The germline V gene encodes CDR1 MDHEN and CDR2 SYDVKM. The CDR3 sequence is 15 residues long. DNA for the CDR3: TGTGCCAGCAGTTTCCTTAGCGGGAGTACCTACGAGCAGTACTTC. Translated, it gives CASSFLSGSTYEQYF. The full variable domain, its missing parts supplied by reference TRBV28 and TRBJ2-7, is DVKVTQSSRYLVKRTGEKVFLECVQDMDHENMFWYRQDPGLGLRLIYFSYDVKMKEKGDIPEGYSVSREKKERFSLILESASTNQTSMYLCASSFLSGSTYEQYFGPGTRLTVT.

The chain couples TRBV4-1 to TRBJ2-1, with 7 bases identical to TRBD2. V shed 1 base and J 4 bases; nucleotides not matched to a gene: 10. This CDR3 contains 17 residues. Germline V gives CDR1 MGHRA, CDR2 YSYEKL. DNA for the CDR3: TGCGCCAGCAGCCAAGGGTTGGGGCTAGCGGAGTACAATGAGCAGTTCTTC. Translated, it gives CASSQGLGLAEYNEQFF.

The V gene is TRBV4-1, the J gene TRBJ2-1, with 10 bases that match TRBD2. This CDR3 has 15 amino acids. J lost 8 bases, V lost 4 bases, and 8 bases had no gene match. Germline V gene data show CDR1 as MGHRA and CDR2 as YSYEKL. This CDR3 reads CASSPGTSEWDEQFF. The CDR3 DNA sequence: TGCGCCAGCAGCCCCGGGACTAGCGAATGGGATGAGCAGTTCTTC.

The V gene is TRBV5-1, the J gene TRBJ2-1; 10 nucleotides align to TRBD2. Losses at the gene ends were 5 bases for V and 5 bases for J; bases not matched to a gene: 1. CDR1 is SGHRS, CDR2 YFSETQ, per germline. There are 13 residues in the CDR3. The CDR3 region has the DNA TGCGCCAGCAGGCTAGCGGGAGACAATGAGCAGTTCTTC. It codes for CASRLAGDNEQFF.